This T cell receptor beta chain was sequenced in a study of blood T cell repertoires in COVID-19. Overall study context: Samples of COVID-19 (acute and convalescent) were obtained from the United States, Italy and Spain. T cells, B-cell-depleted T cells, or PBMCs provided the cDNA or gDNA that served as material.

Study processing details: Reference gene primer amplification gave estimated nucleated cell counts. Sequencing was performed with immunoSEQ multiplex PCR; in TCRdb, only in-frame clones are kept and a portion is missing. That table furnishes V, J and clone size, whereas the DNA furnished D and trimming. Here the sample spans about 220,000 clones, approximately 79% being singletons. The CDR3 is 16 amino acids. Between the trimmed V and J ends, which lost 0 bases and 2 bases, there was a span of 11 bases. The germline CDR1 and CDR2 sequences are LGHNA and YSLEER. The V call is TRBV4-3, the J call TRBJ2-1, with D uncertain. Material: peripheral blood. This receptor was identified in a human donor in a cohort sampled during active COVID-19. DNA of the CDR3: TGCGCCAGCAGCCAAGATCCAAAGCGACCCTACAATGAGCAGTTCTTC. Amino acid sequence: CASSQDPKRPYNEQFF.